The present T cell receptor (beta chain) was sequenced within a study of identical twins. At least ten counts were recorded for this clonotype. TCRdb fed the 5' RACE reads into MiXCR, producing one record per CDR3 protein. The sample lists approximately 700,000 distinct CDR3 sequences, around 6.1% occurring once. The V end was cut by 6 bases, the J end by 8 bases, with 11 bases between. CDR1 and CDR2 (germline): DFQATT, SNEGSKA (reference sequence). This CDR3 is 11 amino acids long. Sequenced input: naive T cells sorted from blood. The V and J genes are TRBV20-1 and TRBJ2-1, with D unresolved. The clonotype was recovered from a man between 18 and 35 years old in good health. CDR3 amino acids: CSAQTGDEQFF. CDR3 nucleotides: TGCAGTGCCCAGACTGGCGATGAGCAGTTCTTC.